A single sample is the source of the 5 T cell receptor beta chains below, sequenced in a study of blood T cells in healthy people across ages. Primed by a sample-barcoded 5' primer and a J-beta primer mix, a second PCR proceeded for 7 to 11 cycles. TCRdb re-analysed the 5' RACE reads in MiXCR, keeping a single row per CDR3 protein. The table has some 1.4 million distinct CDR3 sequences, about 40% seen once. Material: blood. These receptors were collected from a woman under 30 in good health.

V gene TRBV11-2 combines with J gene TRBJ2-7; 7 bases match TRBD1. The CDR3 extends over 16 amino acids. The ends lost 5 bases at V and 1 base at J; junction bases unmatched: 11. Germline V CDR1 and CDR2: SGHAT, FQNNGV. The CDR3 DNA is TGTGCCAGCAGCAGTATTAAACAGGGGAGTTCCTACGAGCAGTACTTC. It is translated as CASSSIKQGSSYEQYF.

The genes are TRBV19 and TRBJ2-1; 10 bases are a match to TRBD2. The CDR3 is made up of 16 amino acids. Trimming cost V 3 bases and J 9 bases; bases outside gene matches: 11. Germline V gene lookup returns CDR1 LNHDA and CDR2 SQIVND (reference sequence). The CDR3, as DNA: TGTGCCAGTAGTATTGGATTAGCGGGGGGAGGAGGTGAGCAGTTCTTC. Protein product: CASSIGLAGGGGEQFF.

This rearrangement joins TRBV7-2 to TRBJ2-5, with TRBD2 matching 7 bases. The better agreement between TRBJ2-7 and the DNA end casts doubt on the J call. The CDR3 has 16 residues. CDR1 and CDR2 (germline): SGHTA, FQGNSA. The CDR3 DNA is TGTGCCAGCAGCTTAGGGGGTCCCGGGAGGAGTCGCGAGCAGTACTTC. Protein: CASSLGGPGRSREQYF.

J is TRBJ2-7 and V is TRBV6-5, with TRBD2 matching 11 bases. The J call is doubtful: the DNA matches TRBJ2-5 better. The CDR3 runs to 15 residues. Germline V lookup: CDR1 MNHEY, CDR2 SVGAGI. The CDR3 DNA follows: TGTGCCAGCATGCTAGCGGGGGGCCTTCAAGAGACCCAGTACTTC. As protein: CASMLAGGLQETQYF.

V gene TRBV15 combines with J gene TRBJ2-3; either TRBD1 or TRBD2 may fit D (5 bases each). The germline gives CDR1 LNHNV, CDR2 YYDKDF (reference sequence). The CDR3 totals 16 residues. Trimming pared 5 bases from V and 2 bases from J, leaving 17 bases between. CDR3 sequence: CATSLTNRDPTDTQYF. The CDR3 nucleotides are TGTGCCACCAGCCTCACGAACCGGGACCCCACAGATACGCAGTATTTT.